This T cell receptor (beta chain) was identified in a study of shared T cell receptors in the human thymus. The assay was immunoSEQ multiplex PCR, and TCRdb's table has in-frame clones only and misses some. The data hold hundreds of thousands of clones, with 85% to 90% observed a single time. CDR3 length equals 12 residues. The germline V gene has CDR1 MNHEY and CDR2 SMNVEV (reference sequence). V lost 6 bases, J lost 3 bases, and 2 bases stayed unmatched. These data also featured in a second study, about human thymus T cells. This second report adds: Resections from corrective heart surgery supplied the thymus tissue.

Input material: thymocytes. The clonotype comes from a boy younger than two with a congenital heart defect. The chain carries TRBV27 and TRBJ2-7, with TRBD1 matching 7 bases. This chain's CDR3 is CASRTGDYEQYF. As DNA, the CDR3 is TGTGCCAGCAGAACAGGGGACTACGAGCAGTACTTC.